What follows describes a single T cell receptor beta chain. The specificity of this receptor is unknown. No qualities accompany the bases; no much larger clone lies one base away. The sample belongs to a study of T cell responses to AZD1222 COVID-19 vaccine (dated by TCRdb to about 2021). Describing the broader study: TCR sequencing was performed for 230 to 250 trial participants, of whom roughly 200 were given two doses of AZD1222 and around 26 were given two doses of MenACWY control vaccine. Trial participants were enrolled by age into subgroups of 18-55, 56-69 and 70-plus years, and around 150, 28 and 57 TCR-sequenced participants, respectively, were included in these subgroups. General findings and caveats noted by the study authors: Because no day 14 peak-response samples were available, repertoires were characterized only after the peak T cell response. Conclusions about previously exposed vaccinees are limited because only five to seven AZD1222 recipients were SARS-CoV-2 seropositive at baseline. The whole spike protein was spanned by vaccine-associated CD4 TCRs, and dominant responses were seen in regions 160-218 and 743-854. Participants were mostly white British and included more females than males, and it was suggested by the authors that clonal diversity may have been underestimated. Reportedly, close to half of the unique spike-specific TCRs recognized epitopes lying outside the regions that are mutated in the B.1.351 and B.1.1.7 variants. Spike-specific TCR breadth and depth rose significantly after two AZD1222 doses compared with day 0 and with MenACWY recipients. In the small 56-69-year group, the increase in depth fell short of significance, most likely because of low power.

The sample's time point, from its label and the paper: about 28 days (+/-7) after the second vaccine dose. Because spike-specific TCR depth and breadth did not differ between the two schedules, AZD1222 recipients who got a second dose at roughly 4 weeks were pooled with those who got a second dose at roughly 12 weeks. Vaccinee samples came from UK trials COV001 and COV002, including a single-blind randomized controlled phase 2/3 trial of AZD1222 (ChAdOx1 nCoV-19) in healthy adults. Trial participant PBMC samples were collected at day 0 and day 28 after the second dose for TCRbeta chain sequencing. Based on the germline V gene, the CDR1 and CDR2 sequences are MDHEN and SYDVKM. Including cysteine and phenylalanine, the CDR3 has 13 amino acids. The read is trimmed to its CDR3 DNA, 39 bases read in frame from base 1. V lost 7 bases and J lost 7 bases; the stretch between them is 14 bases long. The CDR3 regions of human TCRbeta chains were analyzed by immunosequencing. On the study's bioinformatics: TCRs in the repertoires were compared against a reference library of SARS-CoV-2-specific TCRs that had been generated with the MIRA antigen-specificity platform. Breadth was defined as the fraction of unique TCRs that were SARS-CoV-2-associated, and depth was defined as the fraction of total T cells that were SARS-CoV-2-associated. Using the MIRA data, each spike-specific TCR was assigned both to the spike region to which the TCR was reactive and to a CD4 or CD8 class. Log10-transformed breadth and depth values were compared by one-way ANOVA with Sidak's multiple comparisons tests. TCRdb mirrors the immuneACCESS table, restricted to in-frame sequences. Some clones are absent from its copies; in checked studies, under half trace to an unresolved V gene, and the reason for the others is unknown. That table gives V, J and clone size, and the DNA gave D and trimming. This sample is represented by some 100,000 clones; about 89% of them were singletons. The top ten hold roughly 7% of the sample.

Here the chain combines TRBV28 and TRBJ1-5; TRBD1 is perhaps the D gene, given 5 matching bases. The clonotype was recovered from an adult who received the AZD1222 COVID-19 vaccine. Sequencing used peripheral blood, obtained 28 days after the second AZD1222 dose. In nucleotides, the sequence is TGTGCCAGCACCTTGGGGGTGTGGCAGCCCCAGCATTTT. Translated, it gives CASTLGVWQPQHF. The variable domain in full, with residues beyond the CDR3 obtained from the reference TRBV28 and TRBJ1-5 genes, is DVKVTQSSRYLVKRTGEKVFLECVQDMDHENMFWYRQDPGLGLRLIYFSYDVKMKEKGDIPEGYSVSREKKERFSLILESASTNQTSMYLCASTLGVWQPQHFGDGTRLSIL.